The rows below give T cell receptor beta chains drawn from one sample of a study of vaccination effects on CD4 cells after COVID-19. Produced via immunoSEQ multiplex PCR; TCRdb's table is partial and in-frame only. The table has tens of thousands of clones, roughly 80% seen once. The antigens for these receptors are not known. The input for sequencing was CD4+ T cells from PBMCs cultured with SARS-CoV-2 spike peptides, taken after COVID-19 vaccination. All receptors come from a human donor who received a COVID-19 vaccine. CDR3s include the opening cysteine and the closing phenylalanine or tryptophan. Fields, in order: V gene, J gene, clone size, D gene, CDR3 length, CDR3 protein, CDR3 DNA. A D gene is named only where the DNA matches it firmly. Size values are once, few and many counts, or a class for expanded clones, and some rows have none.

v_call: TRBV6-5; j_call: TRBJ1-2; clone_size: -; d_call: -; cdr3_length: 13; cdr3_aa: CASILMGNVGYTF; cdr3_nt: TGTGCCAGCATATTAATGGGGAATGTTGGCTACACCTTC
v_call: TRBV7-9; j_call: TRBJ1-3; clone_size: -; d_call: -; cdr3_length: 15; cdr3_aa: CASSLNRAFGNTIYF; cdr3_nt: TGTGCCAGCAGCTTAAACAGGGCTTTTGGAAACACCATATATTTT
v_call: TRBV2; j_call: TRBJ1-6; clone_size: medium-sized; d_call: TRBD1; cdr3_length: 14; cdr3_aa: CASRSGQDNSPLHF; cdr3_nt: TGTGCCAGCCGGTCGGGACAGGATAATTCACCCCTCCACTTT
v_call: TRBV7-2; j_call: TRBJ1-6; clone_size: -; d_call: -; cdr3_length: 16; cdr3_aa: CASSATVGGQGSPLHF; cdr3_nt: TGTGCCAGCAGCGCAACGGTCGGGGGGCAAGGGTCACCCCTCCACTTT
v_call: TRBV7-9; j_call: TRBJ2-2; clone_size: -; d_call: TRBD2; cdr3_length: 16; cdr3_aa: CASSLGASGGAGELFF; cdr3_nt: TGTGCCAGCAGCTTAGGGGCTAGCGGGGGAGCCGGGGAGCTGTTTTTT
v_call: TRBV7-8; j_call: TRBJ2-5; clone_size: -; d_call: -; cdr3_length: 14; cdr3_aa: CASSRGPSVETQYF; cdr3_nt: TGTGCCAGCAGCCGAGGGCCCTCCGTAGAGACCCAGTACTTC
v_call: TRBV2; j_call: TRBJ2-5; clone_size: -; d_call: -; cdr3_length: 15; cdr3_aa: CASSESGRESGTQYF; cdr3_nt: TGTGCCAGCAGTGAAAGTGGCAGGGAATCGGGGACCCAGTACTTC
v_call: TRBV3-1/TRBV3-2; j_call: TRBJ2-3; clone_size: -; d_call: TRBD2; cdr3_length: 15; cdr3_aa: CASSRTSGTTDTQYF; cdr3_nt: TGTGCCAGCAGCCGGACTAGCGGTACCACAGATACGCAGTATTTT
v_call: TRBV5-1; j_call: TRBJ2-5; clone_size: once; d_call: -; cdr3_length: 14; cdr3_aa: CASSLDSVRETQYF; cdr3_nt: TGCGCCAGCAGCTTAGACAGCGTTCGAGAGACCCAGTACTTC
v_call: TRBV5-4; j_call: TRBJ1-2; clone_size: -; d_call: -; cdr3_length: 16; cdr3_aa: CASSLMQGLRQYGYTF; cdr3_nt: TGTGCCAGCAGCTTGATGCAGGGCCTGAGGCAGTATGGCTACACCTTC
v_call: TRBV2; j_call: TRBJ2-7; clone_size: -; d_call: -; cdr3_length: 15; cdr3_aa: CATKLPGGLSYEQYF; cdr3_nt: TGTGCCACCAAGTTACCCGGGGGCCTCTCCTACGAGCAGTACTTC
v_call: TRBV6-6; j_call: TRBJ1-2; clone_size: few; d_call: -; cdr3_length: 14; cdr3_aa: CASSYNQGSYGYTF; cdr3_nt: TGTGCCAGCAGTTATAACCAGGGGTCGTATGGCTACACCTTC
v_call: TRBV5-8; j_call: TRBJ2-7; clone_size: -; d_call: TRBD2; cdr3_length: 17; cdr3_aa: CASSTGRLAGVSYEQYF; cdr3_nt: TGTGCCAGCTCAACCGGGAGACTAGCGGGAGTGTCCTACGAGCAGTACTTC
v_call: TRBV19; j_call: TRBJ2-3; clone_size: -; d_call: -; cdr3_length: 15; cdr3_aa: CASSLRGGLADTQYF; cdr3_nt: TGTGCCAGTAGTCTCAGGGGAGGATTGGCAGATACGCAGTATTTT